This T cell receptor (beta chain) was recovered during a study of cytomegalovirus exposure and HLA in healthy donors. The study, taken as a whole, reports: Reports indicate that TCR beta sequences accurately predicted the HLA-A and HLA-B alleles of most subjects. TCR beta V segments were, for the most part, productive about 87% or about 30% of the time in an earlier analysis. A later analysis by the authors found several of the most significant clusters apparently linked to common viral pathogens. Donor immune exposure was known only as CMV serostatus.

The PCR had 60 Vbeta and 13 Jbeta primers. Profiling relied on immunoSEQ multiplex PCR, and the TCRdb table lists in-frame clones only, not all of them. The table has roughly 100,000 clones, 75% to 90% seen once. Turning to this clone: Its antigen remains unknown.

Looked up from germline, CDR1 is SGHTS and CDR2 is YDEGEE. The V end lost 4 bases, the J end lost 5 bases, and 9 bases lay between the germline ends. This CDR3 is 13 amino acids long. The sample comprised PBMCs. The rearrangement uses TRBV5-8 and TRBJ2-2; D is unresolved. This clonotype was sampled from a man aged 30-40 years in good health and CMV-seronegative. As DNA, the CDR3 is TGTGCCAGCAGCCATACCGAGACCGGGGAGCTGTTTTTT. Translation: CASSHTETGELFF. The variable domain in full, completed from reference TRBV5-8 and TRBJ2-2, reads EAGVTQSPTHLIKTRGQQATLRCSPISGHTSVYWYQQALGLGLQFLLWYDEGEERNRGNFPPRFSGRQFPNYSSELNVNALELEDSALYLCASSHTETGELFFGEGSRLTVL.